A selection of T cell receptor beta chains follows, all from one sample in a study of blood T cell repertoires in COVID-19. The method was immunoSEQ multiplex PCR; TCRdb's version includes in-frame clones alone and lacks a portion of them. This table holds roughly 250,000 clones, around 83% found once. The specimen was peripheral blood. Every receptor here comes from a woman aged 55-69 years with active or convalescent COVID-19. The CDR3 runs from the conserved cysteine through the conserved F or W. Each record gives: J gene, clone size, V gene, D gene, CDR3 DNA, CDR3 protein. D genes are given only for firm matches. Clone sizes are given selectively: once, few, many, or a class where the clone is expanded.

>TRBJ1-2|.|TRBV2|.
TGTGCCAGCAGTGAAGCCTCAGGTATACGAAACTATGGCTACACCTTC
CASSEASGIRNYGYTF
>TRBJ1-4|.|TRBV5-8|TRBD1
TGTGCCAGCAGCCGACGACAGGGGCTTAATGAAAAACTGTTTTTT
CASSRRQGLNEKLFF
>TRBJ2-3|once|TRBV5-4|TRBD2
TGTGCCAGCAGGGCAGGACTAGCGGGGGAATTGAGTACAGATACGCAGTATTTT
CASRAGLAGELSTDTQYF
>TRBJ1-1|once|TRBV10-2|TRBD1
TGCGCCAGCAGTGAGCCCCGAGACAGGGTGGCTTTCTTT
CASSEPRDRVAFF
>TRBJ2-5|.|TRBV18|TRBD2
TGTGCCAGCTCACCCCCGACTAGCATGATCGAAGAGACCCAGTACTTC
CASSPPTSMIEETQYF
>TRBJ1-1|.|TRBV7-2|.
TGTGCCAGCAGCTCCGAACCACAGGGTAAAGCTTTCTTT
CASSSEPQGKAFF
>TRBJ1-1|.|TRBV30|.
TGTGCCTGGAGTAACGGACAGTTAATGAACACTGAAGCTTTCTTT
CAWSNGQLMNTEAFF
>TRBJ2-3|.|TRBV5-4|.
TGTGCCAGCAGCGCCAGACAGGGCACAGATACGCAGTATTTT
CASSARQGTDTQYF
>TRBJ2-3|.|TRBV3-1/TRBV3-2|TRBD1
TGTGCCAGCAGCCAGGGGACAGGGCGATCAGATACGCAGTATTTT
CASSQGTGRSDTQYF
>TRBJ1-2|.|TRBV28|.
TGTGCCAGCAATGGGCAGCTCGATGGCTACACCTTC
CASNGQLDGYTF
>TRBJ2-7|.|TRBV10-3|TRBD2
TGTGCCATCAGAAATACTAGCGGGGTCCACGAGCAGTACTTC
CAIRNTSGVHEQYF
>TRBJ2-5|.|TRBV19|TRBD2
TGTGCCAGTAGTATTTATGGGACTAGAGGCTCCCAAGAGACCCAGTACTTC
CASSIYGTRGSQETQYF
>TRBJ2-1|.|TRBV10-3|TRBD1
TGTGCCATCAGTGACAGGGGGAATGAGCAGTTCTTC
CAISDRGNEQFF
>TRBJ1-1|once|TRBV7-9|.
TGTGCCAGCAGCCCCACGGCGGTCACTGAAGCTTTCTTT
CASSPTAVTEAFF
>TRBJ2-5|.|TRBV12-3/TRBV12-4|.
TGTGCCAGCAGTTTAACCCAGGGGGGGACCCAGTACTTC
CASSLTQGGTQYF
>TRBJ1-2|.|TRBV10-3|.
TGTGCCACCGGGACAAGCCATCCCACTAACTATGGCTACACCTTC
CATGTSHPTNYGYTF
>TRBJ2-3|.|TRBV29-1|TRBD2
TGCAGCGTTGTGGGGACTAGCTTCACAGATACGCAGTATTTT
CSVVGTSFTDTQYF
>TRBJ2-1|.|TRBV11-2|TRBD2
TGTGCCAGCAGCTTAGGCCGGGGGGGATACAATGAGCAGTTCTTC
CASSLGRGGYNEQFF
>TRBJ2-1|.|TRBV10-3|TRBD2
TGTGCCATCAGTGGTGCGGGGGTGGGGAATGAGCAGTTCTTC
CAISGAGVGNEQFF
>TRBJ1-1|.|TRBV20-1|.
TGCAGTGCTGGTCCGAGAACTGAAGCTTTCTTT
CSAGPRTEAFF
>TRBJ1-2|.|TRBV7-8|.
TGTGCCAGCAGCTCACAGGGCCGCATCTATGGCTACACCTTC
CASSSQGRIYGYTF
>TRBJ1-2|.|TRBV6-5|TRBD1
TGTGCCAGCAGTTACTCCGGGACAGGGGGATATGGCTACACCTTC
CASSYSGTGGYGYTF
>TRBJ1-2|.|TRBV19|TRBD1
TGTGCCAGTAGTTCCCGGACAGGGAACTATGGCTACACCTTC
CASSSRTGNYGYTF
>TRBJ1-5|once|TRBV19|.
TGTGCCAGTAGTATGGCACAGGGCATCCAGCCCCAGCATTTT
CASSMAQGIQPQHF
>TRBJ2-1|.|TRBV9|TRBD2
TGTGCCAGCAGCGTAGCGCTAGCGGGCTCCTACAATGAGCAGTTCTTC
CASSVALAGSYNEQFF
>TRBJ1-1|.|TRBV2|TRBD1
TGTGCCAGCAGGTATATGGCAGGGGGCGTGAACACTGAAGCTTTCTTT
CASRYMAGGVNTEAFF
>TRBJ2-3|once|TRBV3-1/TRBV3-2|TRBD2
TGTGCCAGCAGCCACGGAGGCCTAGCGGGGGCAACAACTAGCACAGATACGCAGTATTTT
CASSHGGLAGATTSTDTQYF
>TRBJ1-1|.|TRBV19|.
TGTGCCAGTAGTAAGACCGGGACAATAGGAAAGAACACTGAAGCTTTCTTT
CASSKTGTIGKNTEAFF
>TRBJ2-5|.|TRBV7-8|.
TGTGCCAGCAGCTTAGGCGCGAGGGAGACCCAGTACTTC
CASSLGARETQYF
>TRBJ2-1|.|TRBV28|TRBD2
TGTGCCAGCAGTACGGGGCGGGGGGCCAATGAGCAGTTCTTC
CASSTGRGANEQFF
>TRBJ2-2|.|TRBV21-1|.
TGTGCCAGCAGGGGGCCGAACACCGGGGAGCTGTTTTTT
CASRGPNTGELFF